This TCR beta chain stems from a study of vaccination and CD4 T cells after COVID-19. This clonotype was seen a handful of times. Its antigen is not identified. V lost 3 bases and J lost 5, with 13 bases in between. This CDR3 is built from 14 residues. Germline CDR1 is KGHDR and CDR2 is SFDVKD. The time point denotes: late sampling 161 to 241 days after vaccination in a few convalescent patients. The treatment is: roughly 11-day PBMC culture with coronavirus spike peptide pools or control peptides (ViraFEST assay). With peptide pools, ViraFEST first expanded antigen-specific T cells and afterwards sequenced their TCRs. Cultured CD4+ T cells had their DNA profiled by the Oncomine TCR Beta short-read assay. TCRdb used MiXCR to reprocess the PCR reads, holding one entry per CDR3 protein. The table lists about 23,000 distinct CDR3 sequences, around 37% of them singletons.

The source of this sequence is a human donor who had recovered from COVID-19. This chain connects TRBV24-1 to TRBJ2-7; tentatively, D is TRBD1 (6 bases). The material was CD4+ T cells from blood, cultured in vitro, obtained about 7 months after SARS-CoV-2 vaccination. CDR3 sequence: CATSDTRTVDEQYF. The CDR3 nucleotides are TGTGCCACCAGTGATACTCGGACAGTAGACGAGCAGTACTTC.